This is a list of T cell receptor beta chains from one sample in a study of coeliac disease. The repertoire was sequenced with immunoSEQ multiplex PCR; TCRdb's copy has only in-frame clones and lacks some. The sample has fewer than 9,500 clones, roughly 67% seen once. Sequenced material: lamina propria lymphocytes from the gut. The receptor set was obtained from a woman in her fifties or sixties with celiac disease. The CDR3 runs from the conserved cysteine through the conserved F or W. Each record gives: CDR3 DNA, CDR3 protein, J gene, V gene, D gene, clone size. A D gene is named only where the DNA matches it firmly. The size entry is marked missing in some rows and otherwise reads once, few, many or a size class.

cdr3_nt: TGTGCCAGTAGTCCCCGGGGGGGAGCCAATGAGCAGTTCTTC
cdr3_aa: CASSPRGGANEQFF
j_call: TRBJ2-1
v_call: TRBV19
d_call: TRBD2
clone_size: NA

cdr3_nt: TGTGCCAGCAGGAAGGGGAATCAGCCCCAGCATTTT
cdr3_aa: CASRKGNQPQHF
j_call: TRBJ1-5
v_call: TRBV7-9
d_call: NA
clone_size: NA

cdr3_nt: TGTGCCAGCAGAACCGGGACAGGGAATGAAAAACTGTTTTTT
cdr3_aa: CASRTGTGNEKLFF
j_call: TRBJ1-4
v_call: TRBV28
d_call: TRBD1
clone_size: NA

cdr3_nt: TGTGCCAGCAGTTGGAGGGCCGGGGGTTGGCGCAATCAGCCCCAGCATTTT
cdr3_aa: CASSWRAGGWRNQPQHF
j_call: TRBJ1-5
v_call: TRBV28
d_call: NA
clone_size: NA

cdr3_nt: TGCAGCGTAGCACCCGGGACTACGCGCACAGATACGCAGTATTTT
cdr3_aa: CSVAPGTTRTDTQYF
j_call: TRBJ2-3
v_call: TRBV29-1
d_call: TRBD2
clone_size: NA

cdr3_nt: TGTGCCTGGAGAGTAGCGGCCGGGGAGCTGTTTTTT
cdr3_aa: CAWRVAAGELFF
j_call: TRBJ2-2
v_call: TRBV30
d_call: NA
clone_size: NA

cdr3_nt: TGTGCCAGCAGTTTATTCCCTAGTTGGACTGAAGCTTTCTTT
cdr3_aa: CASSLFPSWTEAFF
j_call: TRBJ1-1
v_call: TRBV28
d_call: NA
clone_size: few

cdr3_nt: TGCAGCGTTGCCAGATCCCAAGAGACCCAGTACTTC
cdr3_aa: CSVARSQETQYF
j_call: TRBJ2-5
v_call: TRBV29-1
d_call: NA
clone_size: NA

cdr3_nt: TGTGCCAGCAGTGGACCTCGAGACCAGGGTCTGTACGGAAACACCATATATTTT
cdr3_aa: CASSGPRDQGLYGNTIYF
j_call: TRBJ1-3
v_call: TRBV6-1
d_call: NA
clone_size: NA

cdr3_nt: TGTGCCAGCAGTGAAGATAGGGTGGGGAGAGCTTTCTTT
cdr3_aa: CASSEDRVGRAFF
j_call: TRBJ1-1
v_call: TRBV6-1
d_call: NA
clone_size: NA

cdr3_nt: TGTGCCAGTAGTATTCCCAGTGCACACACTGAAGCTTTCTTT
cdr3_aa: CASSIPSAHTEAFF
j_call: TRBJ1-1
v_call: TRBV19
d_call: NA
clone_size: NA

cdr3_nt: TGTGCCAGCAGCGTCCGGGACAGCAGTCCCCAGTACTTC
cdr3_aa: CASSVRDSSPQYF
j_call: TRBJ2-5
v_call: TRBV7-3
d_call: TRBD1
clone_size: NA

cdr3_nt: TGTGCCACCAGCAGAAAAGTAGACACTGAAGCTTTCTTT
cdr3_aa: CATSRKVDTEAFF
j_call: TRBJ1-1
v_call: TRBV15
d_call: NA
clone_size: NA

cdr3_nt: TGTGCCAGCAGTTCCCCGTGGCAGGGGGATGAAAAACTGTTTTTT
cdr3_aa: CASSSPWQGDEKLFF
j_call: TRBJ1-4
v_call: TRBV28
d_call: TRBD1
clone_size: NA

cdr3_nt: TGTGCCAGCCTAGCGGGGGGTTACAATGAGCAGTTCTTC
cdr3_aa: CASLAGGYNEQFF
j_call: TRBJ2-1
v_call: TRBV28
d_call: TRBD2
clone_size: NA

cdr3_nt: TGCGCCAGCAGCCAAGATAACCAGGGGAACACTGAAGCTTTCTTT
cdr3_aa: CASSQDNQGNTEAFF
j_call: TRBJ1-1
v_call: TRBV4-3
d_call: NA
clone_size: NA

cdr3_nt: TGTGCCAGCAGTGATGGCACTCAGCCCCAGCATTTT
cdr3_aa: CASSDGTQPQHF
j_call: TRBJ1-5
v_call: TRBV25-1
d_call: NA
clone_size: NA